One sample yielded the 28 T cell receptor beta chains listed below, sequenced in a study of neurological immune-mediated disorders. TCRdb re-derived calls from the 5' RACE reads in MiXCR, one entry per CDR3 protein. Altogether under 40,000 distinct CDR3 sequences are present, around an eighth being singletons, with the ten largest covering around 2.3%. The time point here: longitudinal time-point 2. The specimen was PBMCs. These TCRs come from a woman aged 40-49 years in good health.

The rearrangement uses TRBV6-5 and TRBJ2-7; D is unclear. CDR1 and CDR2 (germline): MNHEY, SVGAGI. The CDR3 spans 14 residues. V lost 0 bases to trimming and J lost 2 bases, with 8 bases between them. CDR3 DNA: TGTGCCAGCAGTTACTCGCGTGGACCCTACGAGCAGTACTTC. Translating it yields CASSYSRGPYEQYF.

Ten or more counts support this clonotype. This sequence joins TRBV29-1 and TRBJ2-7, with D maybe TRBD2 (6 bases). V shed 7 bases and J shed 2 bases, with 12 bases lying between them. This CDR3 has 12 residues. CDR1 is SQVTM, CDR2 ANQGSEA, per germline. The CDR3 bases are TGCAGCGCCCTGGGGGAGGCCTACGAGCAGTACTTC. Translated, it gives CSALGEAYEQYF.

This clonotype has a count of ten or more. V and J are TRBV24-1 and TRBJ2-7, with TRBD2 matching 12 bases. With V trimmed by 3 bases and J by 6 bases, 8 bases remained unmatched. CDR3 size: 16 residues. Germline CDR1 reads KGHDR; CDR2 reads SFDVKD. The CDR3 here is CATSDHTGTSGFEQYF. Here the CDR3 DNA reads TGTGCCACCAGTGATCACACCGGGACTAGCGGGTTCGAGCAGTACTTC.

This chain uses TRBV5-1 with TRBJ1-1; D uncertain. Germline lookup yields CDR1 SGHRS and CDR2 YFSETQ. This CDR3 comprises 14 residues. The V gene lost 3 bases and the J gene lost 4 bases, with 13 bases spanning the gap. The chain's CDR3 is CASSSRGQPTEAFF. Here the CDR3 DNA reads TGCGCCAGCAGCTCCCGGGGTCAGCCCACTGAAGCTTTCTTT. Full variable domain (remainder filled in from reference TRBV5-1 and TRBJ1-1): KAGVTQTPRYLIKTRGQQVTLSCSPISGHRSVSWYQQTPGQGLQFLFEYFSETQRNKGNFPGRFSGRQFSNSRSEMNVSTLELGDSALYLCASSSRGQPTEAFFGQGTRLTVV.

This clonotype was observed many times. The chain links TRBV13 to TRBJ2-2; maybe TRBD2 (6 bases). Germline CDR1 PRHDT, CDR2 FYEKMQ (reference sequence). V lost 3 bases and J 5 bases, leaving 13 bases between the germline ends. The CDR3 runs to 15 residues. The CDR3 region has the DNA TGTGCCAGCAGCTTTACCGGGACTGGAACCGGGGAGCTGTTTTTT. Translated: CASSFTGTGTGELFF.

This clonotype was recorded at least ten times. The chain employs TRBV15 and TRBJ2-1, with 11 nucleotides matching TRBD2. After removal of 4 bases from V and 8 bases from J, the junction contained 7 bases not matched to a gene. Germline assignment: CDR1 LNHNV and CDR2 YYDKDF (reference sequence). This CDR3 is built from 15 residues. CDR3 protein: CATSKLAGETDEQFF. DNA for the CDR3: TGTGCCACCAGCAAACTAGCGGGAGAGACGGATGAGCAGTTCTTC.

This clonotype showed up many times. This chain uses TRBV5-1 with TRBJ1-1; possibly TRBD1 for D (5 bases). Germline V lookup: CDR1 SGHRS, CDR2 YFSETQ. Between the trimmed V and J ends, which lost 0 bases and 1 base, there was a span of 13 bases. There are 16 residues in the CDR3. Written as DNA, the CDR3 is TGCGCCAGCAGCTTGGCTGTGCAGGGTGGGAACACTGAAGCTTTCTTT. This gives the protein CASSLAVQGGNTEAFF.

The table lists this clonotype with many counts. The junction does not match germline at one end; this may be a read error. The rearrangement links TRBV4-3 to TRBJ2-5; 7 nucleotides match TRBD1. The CDR3 covers 16 residues. Germline V gene sequence: CDR1 LGHNA, CDR2 YSLEER. CDR3 protein: CASSPRSGQAQKTQYF. DNA for the CDR3: TGCGCCAGCAGCCCGAGGTCAGGACAGGCCCAAAAGACCCAGTACTTC.

This clonotype was found many times. The CDR3 nucleotides read TGCGCCAGCAGCTTATCTCCCTCAGGACAGGTCGGCTTTTCTGGGGCCAACGTCCTGACTTTC. Translating it yields CASSLSPSGQVGFSGANVLTF. The genes are TRBV5-1 and TRBJ2-6; 7 bases line up with TRBD1. Germline CDR1 reads SGHRS; CDR2 reads YFSETQ. V was clipped by 2 bases and J by 1 base; unmatched bases: 18. The CDR3 has 21 amino acids.

This clonotype has a count of ten or more. The J gene is TRBJ2-2, the V gene TRBV5-1; TRBD1 might be the D (6 bases). The germline gives CDR1 SGHRS, CDR2 YFSETQ. The CDR3 totals 16 residues. V was clipped by 0 bases and J by 5 bases, with 14 bases between them. CDR3 region: CASSLEAGGATGELFF. CDR3 nucleotide sequence: TGCGCCAGCAGCTTGGAGGCTGGGGGCGCGACCGGGGAGCTGTTTTTT.

This clonotype was observed at least ten times. The CDR3 spells CASSQRGEAFF. For the CDR3, the DNA is TGTGCCAGCAGCCAACGGGGGGAAGCTTTCTTT. V gene TRBV12-3 or TRBV12-4 combines with J gene TRBJ1-1; tentatively, D is TRBD1 (5 bases). The CDR3 spans 11 residues. V shed 6 bases and J shed 8 bases, with 10 bases lying between them.

This clonotype was recorded at least ten times. The junction differs from germline at one of its ends, possibly a read error. The chain carries TRBV10-3 and TRBJ2-3; TRBD2 aligns across 10 bases. This CDR3 region has 16 residues. Germline V gene lookup returns CDR1 ENHRY and CDR2 SYGVKD. CDR3 bases: TGTGCCATCAGTGACTTAGCGGGGGGAACCACAAATACGCAGTATTTT. This sequence encodes CAISDLAGGTTNTQYF.

The table lists this clonotype with many counts. The chain employs TRBV12-3 or TRBV12-4 and TRBJ2-1, with TRBD2 matching 14 bases. The CDR3 has 16 amino acids. Losses at the gene ends were 6 bases for V and 6 bases for J; bases not matched to a gene: 7. Here the CDR3 DNA reads TGTGCCAGCAGCCGAACGACTAGCGGGGGGGCCAATGAGCAGTTCTTC. It is translated as CASSRTTSGGANEQFF.

This clonotype has more than one count but fewer than ten. Since a much larger clone is just one base distant, this may be a read error. J is TRBJ2-7 and V is TRBV7-9; D possibly corresponds to TRBD1 (6 bases). CDR3 length: 13 amino acids. V was cut by 5 bases and J by 4 bases, with 12 bases left in between. Germline CDR1 SEHNR, CDR2 FQNEAQ (reference sequence). The CDR3 sequence is CASSPGQCYEQYF. The CDR3, as DNA: TGTGCCAGCAGCCCTGGACAGTGTTACGAGCAGTACTTC.

This clonotype was detected ten times or more. The gene calls are TRBV20-1 and TRBJ2-3, with 10 bases matching TRBD2. The CDR3 runs to 13 residues. V dropped 7 bases and J dropped 3; count of bases not matched to a gene: 4. The germline gives CDR1 DFQATT, CDR2 SNEGSKA (reference sequence). CDR3 loop: CSVPGLATDTQYF. CDR3 nucleotides: TGCAGTGTTCCGGGACTAGCGACAGATACGCAGTATTTT.

This clonotype was recorded many times. The chain combines TRBV9 with TRBJ1-6; TRBD1 agrees at 7 bases. Germline lookup yields CDR1 SGDLS and CDR2 YYNGEE. The length of the CDR3 is 18 residues. Trimming at V came to 0 bases and at J to 9 bases, leaving 15 bases not matched to a gene. CDR3 residues: CASSVGDWGTETISPLHF. The CDR3 nucleotides are TGTGCCAGCAGCGTAGGTGACTGGGGGACAGAGACAATTTCACCCCTCCACTTT.

This chain links TRBV4-1 with TRBJ2-7; D gene uncertain. V lost 1 base and J lost 7, with 20 bases in between. This CDR3 spans 16 amino acids. CDR1 and CDR2 from the germline V gene are MGHRA and YSYEKL. In nucleotides, the CDR3 is TGCGCCAGCAGCCAAGGACTCGGTTTGGGCAGATCGGAGCAGTACTTC. It specifies CASSQGLGLGRSEQYF.

The V and J genes are TRBV20-1 and TRBJ1-2; TRBD1 might be the D (6 bases). The germline V gene encodes CDR1 DFQATT and CDR2 SNEGSKA (reference sequence). This CDR3 comprises 13 residues. The V and J ends lost 4 bases and 1 base respectively, with 10 bases between them. The CDR3 loop is CSAIAGVNYGYTF. CDR3 DNA sequence: TGCAGTGCTATAGCAGGGGTTAACTATGGCTACACCTTC.

The chain uses TRBV21-1 and TRBJ2-7; TRBD2, the D gene given by the table, was not confirmed from the DNA. TRBV21-1 constitutes a pseudogene. The CDR3 has 16 residues. The CDR3 loop is CASSKRLAGSPYEQYF. The CDR3 region has the DNA TGTGCCAGCAGCAAGAGACTAGCGGGATCTCCCTACGAGCAGTACTTC.

This clonotype was observed many times. The chain links TRBV11-3 to TRBJ2-1, with a possible D match to TRBD2 (5 bases). CDR3 size: 16 residues. Trimming took off 0 bases at V and 0 bases at J, with 9 bases between the two ends. Germline CDR1 reads SGHNT; CDR2 reads YENEEA. CDR3 sequence: CASSLDPGSSYNEQFF. DNA of the CDR3: TGTGCCAGCAGCTTAGACCCGGGGAGCTCCTACAATGAGCAGTTCTTC.

This clonotype has ten or more counts. The chain carries TRBV20-1 and TRBJ1-1, with a tentative D call TRBD1 (5 bases). Trimming took off 3 bases at V and 3 bases at J, with 14 bases between the two ends. CDR1 DFQATT and CDR2 SNEGSKA come from the germline V gene (reference sequence). CDR3 length: 14 residues. The CDR3 sequence: CSAREGAEDTEAFF. CDR3 nucleotide sequence: TGCAGTGCTAGGGAAGGGGCAGAAGACACTGAAGCTTTCTTT.

This clonotype was recorded many times. The V call is TRBV18, the J call TRBJ1-5; 10 nucleotides match TRBD1. The junction had 0 bases not matched to a gene; V was cut back by 8 bases and J by 2 bases. This CDR3 has 13 residues. Germline V gene sequence: CDR1 KGHSH, CDR2 LQKENI. CDR3 nucleotides: TGTGCCAGCGGGACAGGGGGCAATCAGCCCCAGCATTTT. Encoded protein: CASGTGGNQPQHF.

In its sample, this clonotype was seen many times. J is TRBJ1-5 and V is TRBV27; D might be TRBD1 (5 bases). V shed 6 bases and J shed 7 bases, with 25 bases lying between them. CDR1 and CDR2 from the germline V gene are MNHEY and SMNVEV (reference sequence). The CDR3 length is 17 residues. This CDR3 reads CASSPVAGPGRRQPQHF. The CDR3 DNA follows: TGTGCCAGCAGCCCAGTCGCAGGGCCAGGGCGGCGACAGCCCCAGCATTTT.

This clonotype occurred many times. The V and J genes are TRBV12-3 or TRBV12-4 and TRBJ2-1; 8 nucleotides align to TRBD1. This CDR3 is 15 amino acids long. J gave up 3 bases and V 2 bases, and 3 bases lay outside the gene matches. For the CDR3, the DNA is TGTGCCAGCAGTTTATTGGGGACAGGCTACAATGAGCAGTTCTTC. This translates into CASSLLGTGYNEQFF.

This clonotype was detected many times. The rearrangement uses TRBV5-4 and TRBJ1-4; 7 positions match TRBD1. The CDR3 has 18 amino acids. Germline trimming cut 0 bases from V and 0 bases from J; bases unmatched to any gene: 8. Per the germline V gene, CDR1 is SGHNT and CDR2 is YYREEE (reference sequence). This chain's CDR3 is CASSLDQGDPSTNEKLFF. The DNA for the CDR3 is TGTGCCAGCAGCTTGGACCAGGGGGATCCATCAACTAATGAAAAACTGTTTTTT.

This clonotype was seen many times. The chain couples TRBV15 to TRBJ1-1; 10 positions agree with TRBD1. Germline loops: CDR1 LNHNV, CDR2 YYDKDF (reference sequence). The length of the CDR3 is 15 residues. The V gene end was trimmed by 5 bases and the J gene end by 5 bases; junction bases not matched to a gene: 8. The DNA of the CDR3 is TGTGCCACCAGCCCACGGACAGGGGGGAGAACTGAAGCTTTCTTT. It encodes CATSPRTGGRTEAFF.

This clonotype has at least ten counts. The V and J genes are TRBV5-1 and TRBJ2-5; TRBD2 might be the D (6 bases). Germline lookup yields CDR1 SGHRS and CDR2 YFSETQ. Trimming removed 1 base from V and 3 bases from J, with 13 bases in between. CDR3 size: 15 residues. The CDR3 here is CASSLNGRKEETQYF. CDR3 nucleotide sequence: TGCGCCAGCAGCTTGAACGGGAGAAAGGAAGAGACCCAGTACTTC.

Ten or more counts support this clonotype. This chain links TRBV20-1 with TRBJ2-3; tentatively, D is TRBD1 (6 bases). The CDR3 is 14 amino acids. Trimming left V 6 bases short and J 2 bases short, with 15 bases between. The germline V gene has CDR1 DFQATT and CDR2 SNEGSKA (reference sequence). CDR3 DNA: TGCAGTGCGAAACAGGGATGGGACACAGATACGCAGTATTTT. This gives the protein CSAKQGWDTDTQYF.